The rows below give T cell receptor beta chains drawn from one sample of a study of blood T cells in healthy people across ages. Via MiXCR, TCRdb re-called the 5' RACE reads, giving one row per CDR3 protein. The table has 1.2 million to 1.5 million distinct CDR3 sequences, about 43% seen once. Sample: blood. Every receptor here comes from a woman between 18 and 30 years old in good health. CDR3s include the opening cysteine and the closing phenylalanine or tryptophan. The order of the fields is V gene, D gene, clone size, J gene, CDR3 protein, CDR3 DNA. The D gene is left open where the match is weak. The size entry is marked missing in some rows and otherwise reads once, few, many or a size class.

TRBV6-6,TRBD1,NA,TRBJ1-2,CASSSPGQGAFYGYNF,TGTGCCAGCAGTTCCCCTGGACAGGGGGCATTCTATGGCTACAACTTC
TRBV7-6,TRBD1,once,TRBJ2-5,CASSGEGAQETQYF,TGTGCCAGCAGCGGAGAGGGGGCCCAAGAGACCCAGTACTTC
TRBV6-5,TRBD1,NA,TRBJ1-1,CASRPPGTGQAGEAFF,TGTGCCAGCAGACCTCCCGGGACAGGGCAGGCAGGGGAAGCTTTCTTT
TRBV6-5,NA,NA,TRBJ1-4,CASSYSGGTNEKLFF,TGTGCCAGCAGTTACTCGGGCGGAACTAATGAAAAACTGTTTTTT
TRBV12-3/TRBV12-4,NA,few,TRBJ2-3,CASLGGLASSDTQYF,TGTGCCAGCTTGGGGGGGCTCGCCAGCTCAGATACGCAGTATTTT
TRBV20-1,TRBD2,NA,TRBJ2-5,CSARDPAGGTQETQYF,TGCAGTGCTAGAGATCCAGCGGGGGGCACCCAAGAGACCCAGTACTTC
TRBV6-1,TRBD2,many,TRBJ2-1,CASSEAEASGDSEQFF,TGTGCCAGCAGTGAAGCGGAAGCTAGCGGAGACTCTGAGCAGTTCTTC
TRBV18,NA,NA,TRBJ2-7,CASSPQTVHEQYF,TGTGCCAGCTCCCCTCAGACCGTCCACGAGCAGTACTTC
TRBV6-6,NA,NA,TRBJ2-1,CASSAARQRGNEQFF,TGTGCCAGCAGTGCCGCGCGACAGCGAGGGAATGAGCAGTTCTTC
TRBV4-1,NA,NA,TRBJ2-3,CASSQAPRDTDTQYF,TGCGCCAGCAGCCAAGCCCCTCGGGACACAGATACGCAGTATTTT
TRBV12-3/TRBV12-4,TRBD2,few,TRBJ2-6,CASSQWRTSGRSGANVLTF,TGTGCCAGCAGTCAATGGCGGACTAGCGGGCGCTCTGGGGCCAACGTCCTGACTTTC
TRBV25-1,NA,few,TRBJ2-1,CASSPNGPNEQFF,TGTGCCAGCAGCCCAAATGGCCCCAATGAGCAGTTCTTC
TRBV15,NA,few,TRBJ2-1,CATSRFDWGTYNEQFF,TGTGCCACCAGCAGATTCGATTGGGGGACCTACAATGAGCAGTTCTTC
TRBV6-6,TRBD2,NA,TRBJ2-1,CASRMTSGRNEQFF,TGTGCCAGCAGAATGACTAGCGGGAGGAATGAGCAGTTCTTC
TRBV19,TRBD1,NA,TRBJ1-2,CASSMGQGWYGYTF,TGTGCCAGTAGTATGGGACAGGGATGGTATGGCTACACCTTC
TRBV6-5,TRBD1,NA,TRBJ1-1,CASSWGPGGSNTEAFF,TGTGCCAGCAGTTGGGGGCCAGGGGGCTCGAACACTGAAGCTTTCTTT
TRBV10-3,TRBD1,few,TRBJ2-7,CAISVDRGEQYF,TGTGCCATCAGTGTAGACAGGGGCGAGCAGTACTTC
TRBV11-2,NA,NA,TRBJ2-1,CASSLFNPGGMNTNEQFF,TGTGCCAGCAGCTTATTTAACCCCGGGGGCATGAATACGAATGAGCAGTTCTTC
TRBV20-1,TRBD1,few,TRBJ2-5,CSAYGTVQETQYF,TGCAGTGCTTACGGGACAGTCCAAGAGACCCAGTACTTC
TRBV5-4,NA,NA,TRBJ2-5,CASSLELAEETQYF,TGTGCCAGCAGCTTGGAACTAGCCGAAGAGACCCAGTACTTC
TRBV25-1,NA,NA,TRBJ1-1,CASKRGTDTEAFF,TGTGCCAGCAAAAGGGGGACCGACACTGAAGCTTTCTTT
TRBV27,NA,NA,TRBJ1-6,CASRRTQDNSPLHF,TGTGCCAGCAGACGGACACAAGATAATTCACCCCTCCACTTT
TRBV20-1,NA,NA,TRBJ2-3,CSARDALGGGRDTQYF,TGCAGTGCTAGAGACGCCTTGGGGGGGGGCAGGGATACGCAGTATTTT
TRBV20-1,NA,NA,TRBJ2-5,CSAEAAQETQYF,TGCAGTGCCGAAGCGGCCCAAGAGACCCAGTACTTC
TRBV5-5,NA,NA,TRBJ1-2,CASSLSPNGAGGYTF,TGTGCCAGCAGCCTAAGCCCGAATGGGGCTGGGGGCTACACCTTC
TRBV27,NA,NA,TRBJ2-1,CASSGTFMGEQFF,TGTGCCAGCAGTGGTACCTTCATGGGTGAGCAGTTCTTC
TRBV4-2,NA,NA,TRBJ2-6,CASSQDRGGANVLTF,TGTGCCAGCAGCCAAGATAGAGGGGGGGCCAACGTCCTGACTTTC
TRBV20-1,TRBD2,NA,TRBJ2-1,CSASPSGRSNEQFF,TGCAGTGCGAGCCCTAGCGGGAGGAGCAATGAGCAGTTCTTC
TRBV2,TRBD2,many,TRBJ2-1,CASSVGARELDEQFF,TGTGCCAGCAGTGTGGGCGCGCGGGAGCTGGATGAGCAGTTCTTC
TRBV12-3/TRBV12-4,TRBD2,NA,TRBJ2-1,CASRDWAGVTYNEQFF,TGTGCCAGCAGGGACTGGGCGGGAGTAACCTACAATGAGCAGTTCTTC
TRBV27,NA,few,TRBJ2-3,CASSPAVDTQYF,TGTGCCAGCAGTCCTGCGGTGGATACGCAGTATTTT
TRBV7-2,NA,few,TRBJ1-2,CASSLSEGAVYGYTF,TGTGCCAGCAGCTTAAGTGAAGGGGCGGTCTATGGCTACACCTTC
TRBV20-1,TRBD1,NA,TRBJ1-1,CSAYRGPRMNTEAFF,TGCAGTGCTTACAGGGGACCGAGAATGAACACTGAAGCTTTCTTT
TRBV5-1,NA,NA,TRBJ2-7,CASSGQERDYEQYF,TGCGCCAGCAGCGGGCAGGAGCGAGACTACGAGCAGTACTTC
TRBV5-1,TRBD1,NA,TRBJ2-7,CASSLAGRTGGRGEQYF,TGCGCCAGCAGCTTGGCCGGTAGGACAGGGGGCAGGGGCGAGCAGTACTTC
TRBV27,NA,few,TRBJ2-3,CASSPTGVPRRTDTQYF,TGTGCCAGCAGTCCCACTGGGGTACCTAGGCGGACAGATACGCAGTATTTT
TRBV7-6,NA,few,TRBJ2-3,CASRDLADTDTQYF,TGTGCCAGCCGAGATTTAGCGGATACAGATACGCAGTATTTT
TRBV20-1,TRBD2,NA,TRBJ2-1,CSAMGRQDLAGASSYNEQFF,TGCAGTGCTATGGGGAGGCAGGACCTAGCGGGGGCGAGCTCCTACAATGAGCAGTTCTTC
TRBV29-1,TRBD1,once,TRBJ1-1,CSVDRTGRDGTEAFF,TGCAGCGTTGACCGGACAGGGCGTGACGGCACTGAAGCTTTCTTT
TRBV12-3/TRBV12-4,NA,many,TRBJ2-7,CASSLGVTNSYEQYF,TGTGCCAGCAGTTTAGGTGTCACCAACTCCTACGAGCAGTACTTC
TRBV6-6,TRBD1,few,TRBJ1-1,CASSYGQAGAEAFF,TGTGCCAGCAGTTACGGACAGGCGGGCGCTGAAGCTTTCTTT
TRBV2,NA,NA,TRBJ2-5,CATAWDNEQYF,TGTGCCACCGCGTGGGACAATGAGCAGTACTTC
TRBV20-1,NA,NA,TRBJ2-7,CSARDPRSFSYEQYF,TGCAGTGCTAGAGACCCTAGATCCTTCTCCTACGAGCAGTACTTC
TRBV6-1,TRBD2,NA,TRBJ2-1,CASFGTSGKNEQFF,TGTGCCAGCTTCGGGACTAGCGGTAAGAATGAGCAGTTCTTC
TRBV6-5,TRBD2,NA,TRBJ2-1,CASGDLAGDHEQFF,TGTGCCAGCGGTGATCTAGCGGGAGATCATGAGCAGTTCTTC
TRBV20-1,TRBD2,NA,TRBJ2-2,CSAPGLAANTGELFF,TGCAGTGCCCCCGGACTAGCGGCGAACACCGGGGAGCTGTTTTTT
TRBV28,TRBD2,few,TRBJ2-1,CASSSAGTSAYEQFF,TGTGCCAGCAGTTCGGCCGGGACTAGCGCGTATGAGCAGTTCTTC
TRBV6-1,TRBD2,NA,TRBJ2-1,CASTMGLAVSNEQFF,TGTGCCAGCACTATGGGACTAGCGGTTAGCAATGAGCAGTTCTTC
TRBV6-5,NA,NA,TRBJ1-1,CATRRGEGTEAFF,TGTGCCACCCGACGGGGGGAGGGCACTGAAGCTTTCTTT
TRBV7-2,NA,few,TRBJ2-1,CASSSRVYEPPEQFF,TGTGCCAGCAGCTCCCGGGTTTACGAGCCACCTGAGCAGTTCTTC
TRBV7-9,NA,few,TRBJ2-4,CASSLLAGALAKNIQYF,TGTGCCAGCAGCTTATTGGCAGGGGCACTAGCCAAAAACATTCAGTACTTC
TRBV10-3,TRBD2,NA,TRBJ2-2,CAISEREGLGAGELFF,TGTGCCATCAGTGAGAGAGAAGGACTAGGCGCCGGGGAGCTGTTTTTT
TRBV20-1,TRBD1,NA,TRBJ2-1,CSATWRDRINEQFF,TGCAGTGCCACGTGGAGGGACAGGATCAATGAGCAGTTCTTC
TRBV5-1,NA,few,TRBJ1-1,CASSLGAVFNTEAFF,TGCGCCAGCAGCTTGGGGGCAGTCTTCAACACTGAAGCTTTCTTT
TRBV6-6,NA,NA,TRBJ2-1,CASNQPGSSYNEQFF,TGTGCCAGCAACCAACCGGGTTCCTCCTACAATGAGCAGTTCTTC
TRBV6-6,TRBD2,NA,TRBJ2-3,CASSYDGGSPTDTQYF,TGTGCCAGCAGTTACGACGGGGGGAGTCCCACAGATACGCAGTATTTT
TRBV14,NA,NA,TRBJ2-6,CASTQSGRVLTF,TGTGCCAGCACCCAATCGGGGCGCGTCCTGACTTTC
TRBV20-1,NA,few,TRBJ1-2,CSEGGQLNYGYTF,TGCAGTGAGGGGGGACAACTTAACTATGGCTACACCTTC
TRBV7-2,NA,few,TRBJ1-6,CASSLNWDGRYSPLHF,TGTGCCAGCAGCCTAAACTGGGACGGACGTTATTCACCCCTCCACTTT
TRBV6-1,TRBD2,few,TRBJ2-3,CAGATSGSPDTQYF,TGTGCCGGCGCGACTAGCGGGAGCCCAGATACGCAGTATTTT